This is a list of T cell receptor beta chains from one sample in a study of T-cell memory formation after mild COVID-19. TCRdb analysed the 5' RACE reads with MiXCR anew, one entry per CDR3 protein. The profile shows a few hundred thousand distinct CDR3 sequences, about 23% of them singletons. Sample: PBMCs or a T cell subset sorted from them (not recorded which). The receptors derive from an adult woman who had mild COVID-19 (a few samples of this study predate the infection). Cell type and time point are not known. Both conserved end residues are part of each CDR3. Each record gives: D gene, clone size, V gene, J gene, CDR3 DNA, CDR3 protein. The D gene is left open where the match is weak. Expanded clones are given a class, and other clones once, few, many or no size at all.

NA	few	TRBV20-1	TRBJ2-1	TGCAGTGCTAGCTCCGGCCCAACTACAAACAATGAGCAGTTCTTC	CSASSGPTTNNEQFF
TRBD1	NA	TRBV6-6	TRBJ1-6	TGTGCCAGCAGTTACTATCCAGGGGGTAGCCGTTCACCCCTCCACTTT	CASSYYPGGSRSPLHF
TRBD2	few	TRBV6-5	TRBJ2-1	TGTGCCAGCAGTAGACTAGCGGGAGTAACCTACAATGAGCAGTTCTTC	CASSRLAGVTYNEQFF
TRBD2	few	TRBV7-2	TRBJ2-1	TGTGCCAGCAGGGTTGCGGGAGGGCCATACAATGAGCAGTTCTTC	CASRVAGGPYNEQFF
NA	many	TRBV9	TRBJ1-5	TGTGCCAGCAGCGTAGACGGGAGTAATCAGCCCCAGCATTTT	CASSVDGSNQPQHF
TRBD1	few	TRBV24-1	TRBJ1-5	TGTGCCACCAGTGATGCGGGACAGGGATTGGGCAATCAGCCCCAGCATTTT	CATSDAGQGLGNQPQHF
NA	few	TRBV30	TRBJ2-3	TGTGCCGGCCATTCGGTCACAGATACGCAGTATTTT	CAGHSVTDTQYF
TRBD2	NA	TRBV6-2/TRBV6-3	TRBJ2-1	TGTGCCAGCAGTTACAACCCCGGACTAGCGGGAGCCTACAATGAGCAGTTCTTC	CASSYNPGLAGAYNEQFF
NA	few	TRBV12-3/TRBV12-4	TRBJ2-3	TGTGCCAGCAGTATATCAGGGGATACGCAGTATTTT	CASSISGDTQYF
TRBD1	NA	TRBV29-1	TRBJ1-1	TGCAGCGTTAAGACAGGGGGATTTGAAGCTTTCTTT	CSVKTGGFEAFF
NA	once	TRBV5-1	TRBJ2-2	TGCGCCAGCAGCTACCGATACGGTGGGAACGGGGAGCTGTTTTTT	CASSYRYGGNGELFF
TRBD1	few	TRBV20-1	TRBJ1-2	TGCAGTGCTTGGGACAGGGGCAACTATGGCTACACCTTC	CSAWDRGNYGYTF
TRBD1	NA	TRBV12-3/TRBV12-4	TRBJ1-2	TGTGCCAGCAGTGTAAGAACGGGACAGGTGGTAGCCGGCTACACCTTC	CASSVRTGQVVAGYTF
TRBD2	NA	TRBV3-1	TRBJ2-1	TGTGCCAGCAGCCCCGGGACTAGCGGGGGGGGATACAATGAGCAGTTCTTC	CASSPGTSGGGYNEQFF
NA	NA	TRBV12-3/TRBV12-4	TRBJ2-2	TGTGCCAGCAGTTTACAGGGGATCACCGGGGAGCTGTTTTTT	CASSLQGITGELFF
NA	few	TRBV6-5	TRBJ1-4	TGTGCCAGCAGTTACTCGAGCGGCGAAAAACTGTTTTTT	CASSYSSGEKLFF
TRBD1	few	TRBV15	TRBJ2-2	TGTGCCACCAGCCCACTGACAGGGGTGGAGAACACCGGGGAGCTGTTTTTT	CATSPLTGVENTGELFF
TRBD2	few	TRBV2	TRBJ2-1	TGTGCCAGCAGTGTCATGGGGGGGAAGAATGAGCAGTTCTTC	CASSVMGGKNEQFF
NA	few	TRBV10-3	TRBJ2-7	TGTGCCATCAGTGCTGGGAGTTCCTACGAGCAGTACTTC	CAISAGSSYEQYF
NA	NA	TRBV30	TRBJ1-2	TGTGCCTGGAGTGTCGGCAGGAGTTATGGCTACACCTTC	CAWSVGRSYGYTF
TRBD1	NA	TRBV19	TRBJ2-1	TGTGCCAGTAGTGGGACAGGCTTATCCTACAATGAGCAGTTCTTC	CASSGTGLSYNEQFF
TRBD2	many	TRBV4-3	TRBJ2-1	TGCGCCAGCAGCCAAGATCATGAGACTAGCGCGTACAATGAGCAGTTCTTC	CASSQDHETSAYNEQFF
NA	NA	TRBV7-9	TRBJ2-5	TGTGCCAGCAGCTTAGCTACGGGAGAGGGGGCGACCCAGTACTTC	CASSLATGEGATQYF
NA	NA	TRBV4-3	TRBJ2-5	TGCGCCAGCAGCCAAGTGGAGACAGATATCCAAGAGACCCAGTACTTC	CASSQVETDIQETQYF
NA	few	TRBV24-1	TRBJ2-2	TGTGCCACCAGTGATCCCCAGGGTAGCACCGGGGAGCTGTTTTTT	CATSDPQGSTGELFF
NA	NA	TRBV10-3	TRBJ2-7	TGTGCCATCAGGGAGGGAAACCCCTACGAGCAGTACTTC	CAIREGNPYEQYF
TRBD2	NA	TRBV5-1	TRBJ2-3	TGCGCCAGCAGCGTGACTAGCGGGAGAGCCGCAGATACGCAGTATTTT	CASSVTSGRAADTQYF
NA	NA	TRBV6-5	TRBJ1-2	TGTGCCAGCAGTTCGAACAGTTGGGACTATGGCTACACCTTC	CASSSNSWDYGYTF
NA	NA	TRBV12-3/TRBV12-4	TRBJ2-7	TGTGCCAGCAGTTCGGGGAGGGAGCAGTACTTC	CASSSGREQYF
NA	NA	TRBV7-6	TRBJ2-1	TGTGCCAGCAGCTTAGATACTAGCTGGAATGAGCAGTTCTTC	CASSLDTSWNEQFF
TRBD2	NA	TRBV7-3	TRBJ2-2	TGTGCCAGCAGCCCCACTAGCGGGACCGGGGAGCTGTTTTTT	CASSPTSGTGELFF
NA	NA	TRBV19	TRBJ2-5	TGTGCCAGTAAAGAAGGCACAGAGACCCAGTACTTC	CASKEGTETQYF
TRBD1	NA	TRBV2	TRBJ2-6	TGTGCCAGCAGGGACAGGTTGAGGTCCGTCCTGACTTTC	CASRDRLRSVLTF
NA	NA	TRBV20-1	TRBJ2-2	TGCAGTGCTAGAAAACAGGGCGGTGGCACCGGGGAGCTGTTTTTT	CSARKQGGGTGELFF
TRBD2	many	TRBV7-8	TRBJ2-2	TGTGCCAGCAGCCACCGGGAGGTCGCCGGGGAGCTGTTTTTT	CASSHREVAGELFF
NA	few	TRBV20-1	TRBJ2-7	TGCAGTGCTAGAACTGACAGGCCGATCTCCTACGAGCAGTACTTC	CSARTDRPISYEQYF